These 11 T cell receptor beta chains were all obtained from the same sample, sequenced in a study of Graves' ophthalmopathy and Graves' hyperthyroidism. The TCR beta CDR3 regions underwent amplification from RNA transcripts. Second-round multiplex PCR came after first-round RT-PCR with HTBI primers. TCRdb called the multiplex PCR reads again in MiXCR, with one record for every CDR3 protein. The sample carries approximately 210,000 distinct CDR3 sequences, under 30% recorded once. Sample: peripheral blood. The receptors shown here come from a man aged 50 to 60 with Graves' ophthalmopathy.

This clonotype was detected only a few times. The V call is TRBV6-2 or TRBV6-3, the J call TRBJ1-5, with 7 bases matching TRBD1. Trimming took 8 bases from V and 7 from J; bases not matched to a gene: 8. The germline V gene encodes CDR1 MNHEY and CDR2 SVGEGT. The length of the CDR3 is 13 residues. For the CDR3, the DNA is TGTGCCAGCGCCGGACAGGCGGGGCAGCCCCAGCATTTT. It is translated as CASAGQAGQPQHF.

The chain uses TRBV20-1 and TRBJ1-2, with TRBD1 matching over 9 bases. From germline, CDR1 is DFQATT and CDR2 SNEGSKA (reference sequence). V dropped 6 bases and J dropped 8; count of bases not matched to a gene: 13. This CDR3 region has 14 residues. DNA for the CDR3: TGCAGTGCCGGAGGTGGGACAGGGCAATCAGGCTACACCTTC. Translating gives CSAGGGTGQSGYTF.

The chain employs TRBV10-3 and TRBJ1-2, with 7 bases matching TRBD1. V shed 3 bases, J shed 6 bases, and the junction held 7 bases outside the gene matches. Per germline, CDR1 ENHRY and CDR2 SYGVKD. This CDR3 has 14 residues. CDR3: CAISDDREKNGYTF. CDR3 in DNA: TGTGCCATCAGTGATGACAGGGAGAAGAATGGCTACACCTTC.

The V call is TRBV3-1, the J call TRBJ2-4, with 14 positions matching TRBD2. Trimming at V came to 6 bases and at J to 11 bases, leaving 12 bases not matched to a gene. CDR3 length: 16 residues. Germline CDR1 and CDR2: LGHDT and YNNKEL (reference sequence). The CDR3 here is CASSHTTSGRAFLQYF. CDR3 DNA sequence: TGTGCCAGCAGTCATACGACTAGCGGGAGGGCCTTCCTTCAGTACTTC. Full variable domain (missing parts from reference TRBV3-1 and TRBJ2-4): DTAVSQTPKYLVTQMGNDKSIKCEQNLGHDTMYWYKQDSKKFLKIMFSYNNKELIINETVPNRFSPKSPDKAHLNLHINSLELGDSAVYFCASSHTTSGRAFLQYFGAGTRLSVL.

The chain has TRBV6-5 and TRBJ1-1; D call uncertain. The germline gives CDR1 MNHEY, CDR2 SVGAGI. The ends were cut back, 0 bases at V and 4 bases at J, with 3 bases in the middle. CDR3 length: 12 residues. The CDR3 here is CASSYSATEAFF. The CDR3 nucleotides read TGTGCCAGCAGTTACTCTGCCACTGAAGCTTTCTTT.

Many counts were recorded for this clonotype. This sequence joins TRBV28 and TRBJ1-1; the D gene is possibly TRBD1 (5 bases). V shed 2 bases and J shed 7 bases, with 8 bases lying between them. Germline CDR1 is MDHEN and CDR2 is SYDVKM. The CDR3 sequence is 12 residues long. In DNA, the CDR3 is TGTGCCAGCAGTTTACTCGACAGTGAAGCTTTCTTT. Its translation is CASSLLDSEAFF.

This clonotype was seen at least ten times. The V call is TRBV20-1, the J call TRBJ2-5; D gene ambiguous. The CDR3 contains 13 residues. Germline V gene sequence: CDR1 DFQATT, CDR2 SNEGSKA (reference sequence). Deletions cut 8 bases from V and 0 bases from J, with 13 bases between. This CDR3 is CSLHRADQETQYF. DNA for the CDR3: TGCAGTCTTCATCGGGCAGACCAAGAGACCCAGTACTTC.

This clonotype was observed many times. This sequence may be a read error, since a much larger clone differs from it by one base. This chain connects TRBV7-9 to TRBJ1-1; D not resolved. The CDR3 is 14 amino acids. CDR1 SEHNR and CDR2 FQNEAQ come from the germline V gene (reference sequence). Trimming pared 3 bases from V and 0 bases from J, leaving 8 bases between. CDR3 residues: CASSLEQMNTEAFF. In nucleotides, the CDR3 is TGTGCCAGCAGCTTGGAGCAGATGAACACTGAAGCTTTCTTT.

The chain combines TRBV6-1 with TRBJ1-2, with D perhaps matching TRBD1 (6 bases). The V end was cut by 11 bases, the J end by 5 bases, with 18 bases between. Germline CDR1 is MNHNS and CDR2 is SASEGT. The CDR3 has 13 amino acids. The DNA of the CDR3 is TGTGCCGGACGGAGGGGGAGAGGTTATGGCTACACCTTC. This encodes CAGRRGRGYGYTF.

The chain carries TRBV12-3 or TRBV12-4 and TRBJ1-2; 9 bases are shared with TRBD1. The length of the CDR3 is 15 residues. V lost 7 bases and J lost 4; bases outside the gene matches: 10. This CDR3 is CASTGTGTGTYGYTF. Written as DNA, the CDR3 is TGTGCCAGCACCGGGACCGGGACAGGGACCTATGGCTACACCTTC.

This clonotype was counted at least ten times. This chain connects TRBV19 to TRBJ1-2; no clear D. The CDR3 length is 14 residues. CDR1 is LNHDA and CDR2 is SQIVND in the germline V gene (reference sequence). Trimming stripped 11 bases from V and 0 bases from J, with 16 bases between. CDR3 region: CAGAPLIANYGYTF. The DNA for the CDR3 is TGTGCCGGTGCCCCTCTCATAGCTAACTATGGCTACACCTTC.